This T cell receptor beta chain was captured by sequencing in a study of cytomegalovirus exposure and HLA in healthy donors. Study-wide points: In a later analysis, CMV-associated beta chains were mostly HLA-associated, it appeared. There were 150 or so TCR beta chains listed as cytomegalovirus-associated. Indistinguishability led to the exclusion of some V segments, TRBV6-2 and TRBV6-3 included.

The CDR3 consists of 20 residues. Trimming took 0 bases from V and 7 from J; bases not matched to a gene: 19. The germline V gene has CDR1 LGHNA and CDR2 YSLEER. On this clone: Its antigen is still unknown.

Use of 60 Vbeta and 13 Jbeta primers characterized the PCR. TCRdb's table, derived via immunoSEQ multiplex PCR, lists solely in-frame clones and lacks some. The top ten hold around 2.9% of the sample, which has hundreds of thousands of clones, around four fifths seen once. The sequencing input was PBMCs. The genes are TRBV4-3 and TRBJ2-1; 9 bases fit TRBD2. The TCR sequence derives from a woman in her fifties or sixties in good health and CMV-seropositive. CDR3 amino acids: CASSQDPGPGRRGGRNEQFF. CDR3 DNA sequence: TGCGCCAGCAGCCAAGATCCAGGCCCTGGTAGGCGGGGGGGCCGGAATGAGCAGTTCTTC.